What follows are 3 T cell receptor beta chains derived from one specimen sequenced in a study of blood T cells in healthy people across ages. For the second PCR, which ran for roughly 6 to 12 cycles, a sample-barcoded 5' primer and a J-beta primer mix were used. TCRdb called the 5' RACE reads again in MiXCR, with one record for every CDR3 protein. The sample yields over a million distinct CDR3 sequences, 42% seen once. Sequenced sample: blood. Every receptor here comes from a woman under 30 in good health.

The sample holds a few counts of this clonotype. The genes are TRBV7-9 and TRBJ2-5, with D possibly matching TRBD2 (7 bases). Germline lookup yields CDR1 SEHNR and CDR2 FQNEAQ (reference sequence). The V end lost 0 bases, the J end lost 4 bases, and 9 bases lay between the germline ends. CDR3 size: 14 residues. The CDR3 loop reads CASSLARGRETQYF. The CDR3 nucleotides are TGTGCCAGCAGCTTAGCGCGGGGGCGAGAGACCCAGTACTTC. Based on the CDR3 plus reference TRBV7-9 and TRBJ2-5, the full variable domain is DTGVSQNPRHKITKRGQNVTFRCDPISEHNRLYWYRQTLGQGPEFLTYFQNEAQLEKSRLLSDRFSAERPKGSFSTLEIQRTEQGDSAMYLCASSLARGRETQYFGPGTRLLVL.

J is TRBJ1-1 and V is TRBV20-1; D is unclear. Between the trimmed V and J ends, which lost 0 bases and 0 bases, there was a span of 11 bases. CDR3 length equals 15 residues. CDR1 DFQATT and CDR2 SNEGSKA come from the germline V gene (reference sequence). The CDR3 DNA reads TGCAGTGCTAGAGAGGCCAGGTCCCTGAACACTGAAGCTTTCTTT. This codes for CSAREARSLNTEAFF.

This rearrangement joins TRBV29-1 to TRBJ2-5, with D maybe TRBD1 (5 bases). Germline CDR1 is SQVTM and CDR2 is ANQGSEA. Trimming stripped 1 base from V and 5 bases from J, with 11 bases between. The CDR3 runs to 13 residues. CDR3 sequence: CSVEAPGQETQYF. The DNA of the CDR3 is TGCAGCGTTGAAGCTCCAGGGCAGGAGACCCAGTACTTC.